This T cell receptor beta chain was recorded in a study of tumor and adjacent non-tumor tissue in lung cancer. Study at large: Stage I to III disease affected roughly 10 men and about five women aged about 31 to 80.

The template was RNA from unsorted bulk tissue. Distant lung tissue was collected more than 3 cm away from the tumor edge. TCRbeta libraries were built with three rounds of nested PCR, modified from ARM-PCR. One entry per CDR3 protein, called by TCRdb with MiXCR from the multiplex PCR reads. This sample has more than 85,000 distinct CDR3 sequences, with about 65% found just once. Germline CDR1 is SEHNR and CDR2 is FQNEAQ (reference sequence). The V and J ends lost 6 bases and 1 base respectively, with 9 bases between them. This CDR3 spans 13 amino acids. This clonotype occurred once. This clone may be a read error of a much larger clone one base away.

Sequencing input: distant non-tumor lung tissue. This sequence originates from a man in his sixties with non-small cell lung cancer. This chain links TRBV7-9 with TRBJ1-1; D not resolved. The CDR3 sequence is CASRFTTNTEAFF. CDR3 DNA sequence: TGTGCCAGCAGATTTACGACGAACACTGAAGCTTTCTTT.